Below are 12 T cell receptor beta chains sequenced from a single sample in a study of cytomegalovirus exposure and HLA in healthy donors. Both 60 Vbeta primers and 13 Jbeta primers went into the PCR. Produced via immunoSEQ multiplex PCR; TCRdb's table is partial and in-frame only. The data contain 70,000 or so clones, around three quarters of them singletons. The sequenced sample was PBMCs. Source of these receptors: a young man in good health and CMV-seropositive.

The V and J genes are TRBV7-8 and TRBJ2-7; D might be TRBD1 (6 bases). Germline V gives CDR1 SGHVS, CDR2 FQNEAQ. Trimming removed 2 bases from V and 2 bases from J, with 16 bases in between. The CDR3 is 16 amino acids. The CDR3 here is CASSLTRGGRTYEQYF. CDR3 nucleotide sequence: TGTGCCAGCAGCTTAACCAGGGGCGGCAGAACCTACGAGCAGTACTTC.

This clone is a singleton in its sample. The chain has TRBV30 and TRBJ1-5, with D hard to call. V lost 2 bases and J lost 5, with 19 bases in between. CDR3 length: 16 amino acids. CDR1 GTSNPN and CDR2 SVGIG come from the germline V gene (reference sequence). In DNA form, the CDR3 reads TGTGCCTGGAGTACCGGAGGGTCTCCGTTCGATCAGCCCCAGCATTTT. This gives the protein CAWSTGGSPFDQPQHF.

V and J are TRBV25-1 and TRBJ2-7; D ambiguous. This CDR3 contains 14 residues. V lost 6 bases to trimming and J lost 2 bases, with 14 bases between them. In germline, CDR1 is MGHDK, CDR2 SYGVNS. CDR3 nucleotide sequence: TGTGCCAGCAGACTCGGGTTACCCCCCTACGAGCAGTACTTC. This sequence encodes CASRLGLPPYEQYF.

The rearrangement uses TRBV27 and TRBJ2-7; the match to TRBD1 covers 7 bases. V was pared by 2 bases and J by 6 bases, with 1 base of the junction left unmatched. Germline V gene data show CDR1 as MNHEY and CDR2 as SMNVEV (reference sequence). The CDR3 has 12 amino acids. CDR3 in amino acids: CASSLDRVEQYF. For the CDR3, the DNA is TGTGCCAGCAGTTTAGACAGGGTCGAGCAGTACTTC.

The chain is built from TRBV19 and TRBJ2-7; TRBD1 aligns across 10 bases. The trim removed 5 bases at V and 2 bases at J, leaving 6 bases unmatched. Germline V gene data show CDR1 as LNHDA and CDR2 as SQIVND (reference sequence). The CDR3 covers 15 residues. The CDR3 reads CASSAGQGVAYEQYF. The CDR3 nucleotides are TGTGCCAGTAGTGCCGGACAGGGGGTAGCCTACGAGCAGTACTTC.

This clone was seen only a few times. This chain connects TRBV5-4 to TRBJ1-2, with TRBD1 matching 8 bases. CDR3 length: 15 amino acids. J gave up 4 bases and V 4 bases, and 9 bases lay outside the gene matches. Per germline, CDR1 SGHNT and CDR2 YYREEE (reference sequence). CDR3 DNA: TGTGCCAGCAGCGTGGGGACAGGACGGGGCTATGGCTACACCTTC. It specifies CASSVGTGRGYGYTF.

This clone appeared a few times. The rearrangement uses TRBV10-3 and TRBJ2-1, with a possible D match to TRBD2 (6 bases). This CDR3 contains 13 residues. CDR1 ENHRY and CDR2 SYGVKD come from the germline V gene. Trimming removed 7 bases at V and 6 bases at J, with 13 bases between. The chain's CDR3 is CAINGAGINEQFF. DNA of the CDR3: TGTGCCATCAACGGTGCGGGGATCAATGAGCAGTTCTTC.

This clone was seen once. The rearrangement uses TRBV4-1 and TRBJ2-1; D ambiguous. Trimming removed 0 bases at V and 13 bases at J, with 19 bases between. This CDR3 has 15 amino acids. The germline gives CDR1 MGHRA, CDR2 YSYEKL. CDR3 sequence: CASSQDRTSGSAQFF. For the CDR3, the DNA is TGCGCCAGCAGCCAAGATAGAACGTCAGGATCCGCACAGTTCTTC.

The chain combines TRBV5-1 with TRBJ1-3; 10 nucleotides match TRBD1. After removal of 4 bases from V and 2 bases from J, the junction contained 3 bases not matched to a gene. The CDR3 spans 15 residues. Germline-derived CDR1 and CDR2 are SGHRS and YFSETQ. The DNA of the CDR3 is TGCGCCAGCAGCGCCGGGACAGGGGCTGGAAACACCATATATTTT. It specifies CASSAGTGAGNTIYF.

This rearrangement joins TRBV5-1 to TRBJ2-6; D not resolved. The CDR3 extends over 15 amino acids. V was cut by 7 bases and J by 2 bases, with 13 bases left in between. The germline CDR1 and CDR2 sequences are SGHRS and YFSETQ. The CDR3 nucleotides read TGCGCCAGCCGATATTCAGCGACTGGGGCCAACGTCCTGACTTTC. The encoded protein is CASRYSATGANVLTF.

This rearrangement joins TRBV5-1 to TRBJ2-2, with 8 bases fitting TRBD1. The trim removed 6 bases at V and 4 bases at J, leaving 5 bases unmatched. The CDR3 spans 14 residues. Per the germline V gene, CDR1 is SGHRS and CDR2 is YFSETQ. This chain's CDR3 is CASTEQGGTGELFF. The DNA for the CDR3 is TGCGCCAGCACCGAACAGGGGGGCACCGGGGAGCTGTTTTTT.

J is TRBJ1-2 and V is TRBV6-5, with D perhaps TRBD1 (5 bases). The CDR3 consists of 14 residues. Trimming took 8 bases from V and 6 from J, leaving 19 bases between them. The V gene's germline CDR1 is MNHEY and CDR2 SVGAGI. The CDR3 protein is CASHTGGRVDGYTF. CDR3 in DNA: TGTGCCAGCCACACGGGCGGCAGGGTTGATGGCTACACCTTC.